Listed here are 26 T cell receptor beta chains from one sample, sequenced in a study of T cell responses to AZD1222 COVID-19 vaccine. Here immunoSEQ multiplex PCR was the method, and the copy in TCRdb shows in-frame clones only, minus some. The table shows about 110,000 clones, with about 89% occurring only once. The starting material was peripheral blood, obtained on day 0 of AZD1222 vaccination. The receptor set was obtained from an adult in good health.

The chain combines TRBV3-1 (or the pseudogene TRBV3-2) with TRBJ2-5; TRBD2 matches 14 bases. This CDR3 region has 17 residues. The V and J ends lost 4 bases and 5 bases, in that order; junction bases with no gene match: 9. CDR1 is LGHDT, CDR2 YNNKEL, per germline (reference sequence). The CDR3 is CASSPGLAGGMVETQYF. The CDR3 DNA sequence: TGTGCCAGCAGCCCAGGACTAGCGGGAGGCATGGTTGAGACCCAGTACTTC.

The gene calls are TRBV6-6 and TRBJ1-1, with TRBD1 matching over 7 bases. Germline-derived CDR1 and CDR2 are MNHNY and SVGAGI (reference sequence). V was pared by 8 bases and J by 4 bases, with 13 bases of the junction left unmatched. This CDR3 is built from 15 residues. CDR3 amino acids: CASQEKGAWFTEAFF. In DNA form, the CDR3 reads TGTGCCAGCCAGGAAAAGGGGGCGTGGTTCACTGAAGCTTTCTTT.

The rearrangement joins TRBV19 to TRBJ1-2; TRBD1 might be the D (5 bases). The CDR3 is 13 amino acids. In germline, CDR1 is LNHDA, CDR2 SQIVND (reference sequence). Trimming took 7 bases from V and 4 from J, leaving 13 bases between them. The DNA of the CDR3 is TGTGCCAGTACCCCAGGGAAGTCCTATGGCTACACCTTC. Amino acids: CASTPGKSYGYTF.

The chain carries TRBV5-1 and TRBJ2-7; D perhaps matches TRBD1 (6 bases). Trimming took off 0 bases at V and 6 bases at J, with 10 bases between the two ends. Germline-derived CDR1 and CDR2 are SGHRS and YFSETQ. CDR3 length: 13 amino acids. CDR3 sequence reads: CASSLATGSEQYF. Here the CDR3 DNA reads TGCGCCAGCAGCTTGGCAACAGGGAGCGAGCAGTACTTC.

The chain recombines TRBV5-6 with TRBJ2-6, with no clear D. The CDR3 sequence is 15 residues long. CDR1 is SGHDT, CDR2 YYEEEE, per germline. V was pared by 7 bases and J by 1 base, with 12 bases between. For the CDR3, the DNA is TGTGCCAGCGCCTTTAGAATATCTGGGGCCAACGTCCTGACTTTC. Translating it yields CASAFRISGANVLTF.

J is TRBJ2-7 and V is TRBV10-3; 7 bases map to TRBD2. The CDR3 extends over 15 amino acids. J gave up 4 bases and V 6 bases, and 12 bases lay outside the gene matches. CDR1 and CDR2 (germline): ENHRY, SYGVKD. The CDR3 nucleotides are TGTGCCATCAGCACAGCGGGGCTAAGGGGATACGAGCAGTACTTC. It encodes CAISTAGLRGYEQYF.

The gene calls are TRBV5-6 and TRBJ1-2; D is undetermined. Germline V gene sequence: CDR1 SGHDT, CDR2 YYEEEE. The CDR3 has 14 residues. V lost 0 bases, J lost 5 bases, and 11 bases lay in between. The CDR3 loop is CASSLDGRAYGYTF. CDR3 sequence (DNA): TGTGCCAGCAGCTTGGACGGACGGGCGTATGGCTACACCTTC.

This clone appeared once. CDR3 sequence: CASSYHTGSETQYF. CDR3 DNA sequence: TGTGCCAGCAGTTACCACACAGGGTCAGAGACCCAGTACTTC. The V and J genes are TRBV6-2 or TRBV6-3 and TRBJ2-5; D may be TRBD1 (6 bases). Germline lookup yields CDR1 MNHEY and CDR2 SVGEGT. Trimming took off 2 bases at V and 4 bases at J, with 11 bases between the two ends. This CDR3 comprises 14 residues.

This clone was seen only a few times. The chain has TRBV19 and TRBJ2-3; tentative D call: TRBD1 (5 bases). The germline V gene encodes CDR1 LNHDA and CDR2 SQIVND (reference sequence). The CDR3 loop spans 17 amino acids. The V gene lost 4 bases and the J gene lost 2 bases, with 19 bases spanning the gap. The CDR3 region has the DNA TGTGCCAGTAGTACGTTAGGGGCTAGTTCTTCCACAGATACGCAGTATTTT. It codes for CASSTLGASSSTDTQYF.

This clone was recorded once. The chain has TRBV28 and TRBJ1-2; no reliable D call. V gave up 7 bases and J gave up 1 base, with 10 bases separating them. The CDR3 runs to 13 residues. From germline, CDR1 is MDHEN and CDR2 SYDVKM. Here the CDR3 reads CASTVILNYGYTF. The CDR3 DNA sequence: TGTGCCAGCACCGTTATCCTTAACTATGGCTACACCTTC.

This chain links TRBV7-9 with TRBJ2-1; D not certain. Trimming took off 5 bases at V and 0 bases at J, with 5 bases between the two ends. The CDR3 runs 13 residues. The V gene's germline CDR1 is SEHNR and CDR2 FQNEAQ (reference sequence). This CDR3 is CASSPSSYNEQFF. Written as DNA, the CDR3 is TGTGCCAGCAGCCCTAGCTCCTACAATGAGCAGTTCTTC.

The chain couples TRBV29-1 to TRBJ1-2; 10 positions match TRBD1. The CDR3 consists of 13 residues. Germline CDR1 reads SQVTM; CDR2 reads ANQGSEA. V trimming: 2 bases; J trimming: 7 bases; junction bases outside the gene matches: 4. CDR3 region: CSVERDRGRGYTF. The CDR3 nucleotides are TGCAGCGTTGAAAGGGACAGGGGACGTGGCTACACCTTC. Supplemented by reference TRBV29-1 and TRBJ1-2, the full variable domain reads SAVISQKPSRDICQRGTSLTIQCQVDSQVTMMFWYRQQPGQSLTLIATANQGSEATYESGFVIDKFPISRPNLTFSTLTVSNMSPEDSSIYLCSVERDRGRGYTFGSGTRLTVV.

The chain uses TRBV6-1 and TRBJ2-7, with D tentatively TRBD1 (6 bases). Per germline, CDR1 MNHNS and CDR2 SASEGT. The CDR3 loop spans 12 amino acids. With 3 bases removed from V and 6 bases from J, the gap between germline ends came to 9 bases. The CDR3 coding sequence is TGTGCCAGCAGTGAGACAGGATCCGAGCAGTACTTC. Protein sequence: CASSETGSEQYF.

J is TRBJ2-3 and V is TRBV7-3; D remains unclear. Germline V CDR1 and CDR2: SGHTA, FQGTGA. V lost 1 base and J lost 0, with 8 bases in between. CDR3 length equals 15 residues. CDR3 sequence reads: CASSLSGSSTDTQYF. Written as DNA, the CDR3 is TGTGCCAGCAGCTTAAGCGGCTCTAGCACAGATACGCAGTATTTT.

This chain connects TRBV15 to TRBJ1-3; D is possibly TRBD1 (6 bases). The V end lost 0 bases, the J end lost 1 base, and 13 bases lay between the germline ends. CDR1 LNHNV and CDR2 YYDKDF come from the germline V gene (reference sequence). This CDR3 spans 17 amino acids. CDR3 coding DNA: TGTGCCACCAGCAGAGATTGGTTAGGGGGATCTGGAAACACCATATATTTT. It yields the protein CATSRDWLGGSGNTIYF. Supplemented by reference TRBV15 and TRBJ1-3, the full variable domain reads DAMVIQNPRYQVTQFGKPVTLSCSQTLNHNVMYWYQQKSSQAPKLLFHYYDKDFNNEADTPDNFQSRRPNTSFCFLDIRSPGLGDTAMYLCATSRDWLGGSGNTIYFGEGSWLTVV.

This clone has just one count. Written as DNA, the CDR3 is TGTGCCAGCAGCCAAACGACAGGGTTTGCCTACGAGCAGTACTTC. Amino acid sequence: CASSQTTGFAYEQYF. V usage is TRBV4-2 and J usage is TRBJ2-7; 7 positions match TRBD1. The CDR3 is 15 residues long. Germline-derived CDR1 and CDR2 are LGHNA and YNFKEQ. Losses at the gene ends were 2 bases for V and 2 bases for J; bases not matched to a gene: 6.

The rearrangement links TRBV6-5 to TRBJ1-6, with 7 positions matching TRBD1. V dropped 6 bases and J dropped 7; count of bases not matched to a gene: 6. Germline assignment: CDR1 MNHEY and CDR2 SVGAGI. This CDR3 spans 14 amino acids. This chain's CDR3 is CASSRQGTNSPLHF. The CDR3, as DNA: TGTGCCAGCAGCCGACAGGGAACCAATTCACCCCTCCACTTT.

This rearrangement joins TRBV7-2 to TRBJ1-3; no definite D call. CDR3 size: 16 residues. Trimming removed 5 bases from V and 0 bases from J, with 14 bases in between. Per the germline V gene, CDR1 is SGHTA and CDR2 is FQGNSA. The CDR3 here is CASSPTPLGSGNTIYF. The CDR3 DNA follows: TGTGCCAGCAGCCCCACTCCCTTAGGCTCTGGAAACACCATATATTTT.

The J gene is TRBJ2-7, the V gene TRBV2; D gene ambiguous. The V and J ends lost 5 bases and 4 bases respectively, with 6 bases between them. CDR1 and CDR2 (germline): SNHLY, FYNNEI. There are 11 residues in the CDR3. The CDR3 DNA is TGTGCCAGCAGTTTTAGTTACGAGCAGTACTTC. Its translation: CASSFSYEQYF.

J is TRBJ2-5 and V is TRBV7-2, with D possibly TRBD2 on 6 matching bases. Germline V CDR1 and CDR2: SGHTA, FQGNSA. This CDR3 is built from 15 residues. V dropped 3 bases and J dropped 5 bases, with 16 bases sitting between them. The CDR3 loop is CASSFSGGRGETQYF. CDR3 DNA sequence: TGTGCCAGCAGCTTCTCTGGGGGGAGAGGGGAGACCCAGTACTTC.

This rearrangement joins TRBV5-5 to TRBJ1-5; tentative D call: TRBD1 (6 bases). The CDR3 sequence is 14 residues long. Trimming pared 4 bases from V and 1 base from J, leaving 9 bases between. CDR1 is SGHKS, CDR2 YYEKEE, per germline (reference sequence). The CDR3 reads CASSQQGSNQPQHF. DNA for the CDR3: TGTGCCAGCAGCCAACAGGGAAGCAATCAGCCCCAGCATTTT.

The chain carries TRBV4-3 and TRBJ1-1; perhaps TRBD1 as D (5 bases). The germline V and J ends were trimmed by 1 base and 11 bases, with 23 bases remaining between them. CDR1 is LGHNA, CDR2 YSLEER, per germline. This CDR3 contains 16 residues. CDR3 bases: TGCGCCAGCAGCCAAGGGGTAGGACAAAAGAGAACATACGCTTTCTTT. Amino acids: CASSQGVGQKRTYAFF.

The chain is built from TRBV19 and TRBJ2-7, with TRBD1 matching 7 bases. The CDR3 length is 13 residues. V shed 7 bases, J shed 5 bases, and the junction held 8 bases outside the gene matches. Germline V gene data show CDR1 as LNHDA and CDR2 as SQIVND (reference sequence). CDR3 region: CASKFSTGNEQYF. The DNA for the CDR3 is TGTGCCAGTAAATTCTCGACAGGGAACGAGCAGTACTTC.

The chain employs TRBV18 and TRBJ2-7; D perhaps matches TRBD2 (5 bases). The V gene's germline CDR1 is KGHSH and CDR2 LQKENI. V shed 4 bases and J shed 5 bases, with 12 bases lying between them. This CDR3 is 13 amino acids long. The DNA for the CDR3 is TGTGCCAGCTCACAAACTAACGGGGACGAGCAGTACTTC. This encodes CASSQTNGDEQYF.

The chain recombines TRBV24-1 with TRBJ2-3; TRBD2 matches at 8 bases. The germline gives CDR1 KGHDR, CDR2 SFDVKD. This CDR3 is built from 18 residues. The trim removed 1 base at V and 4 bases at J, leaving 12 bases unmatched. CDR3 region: CATSDFANGREVSDTQYF. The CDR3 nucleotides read TGTGCCACCAGTGATTTCGCCAATGGGCGGGAGGTATCAGATACGCAGTATTTT.

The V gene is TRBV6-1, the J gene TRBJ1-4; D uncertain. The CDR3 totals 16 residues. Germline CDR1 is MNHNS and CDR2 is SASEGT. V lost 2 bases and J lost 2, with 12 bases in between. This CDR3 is CASSEFAGSTNEKLFF. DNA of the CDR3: TGTGCCAGCAGTGAATTCGCGGGTTCCACTAATGAAAAACTGTTTTTT.